This passage covers 12 T cell receptor beta chains from one sample sequenced in a study of immune heterogeneity within non-small cell lung tumors. For the TCR beta CDR3, multiplex PCR with 32 V and 13 J primers performed the amplification. TCRdb analysed the multiplex PCR reads with MiXCR anew, one entry per CDR3 protein. The data hold some 9,900 distinct CDR3 sequences, with 26% observed a single time. At approximately 600 ng per sample, bulk tumor genomic DNA provided the template. Multiple biopsies spaced far apart were taken from each primary tumor during surgery. The cohort was untreated, with newly diagnosed non-small cell lung cancer undergoing curative surgery. Input material: lung tumor tissue. The origin of the receptors is a woman aged 45-65 years with non-small cell lung cancer.

The rearrangement links TRBV28 to TRBJ1-1, with TRBD1 as a possible D gene (6 bases). CDR3 length equals 15 residues. Germline V CDR1 and CDR2: MDHEN, SYDVKM. V lost 6 bases and J lost 1, with 15 bases in between. The CDR3 sequence: CASRGFGQSNTEAFF. The CDR3 nucleotides are TGTGCCAGCAGGGGGTTCGGACAGTCGAACACTGAAGCTTTCTTT.

This clonotype was seen at least ten times. The chain has TRBV14 and TRBJ2-7; no clear D. The CDR3 is 14 amino acids. Germline assignment: CDR1 SGHDN and CDR2 FVKESK. Trimming cost V 0 bases and J 2 bases, with 8 bases left between them. The CDR3 DNA follows: TGTGCCAGCAGCCAAGAGGCGGCCCCCTACGAGCAGTACTTC. This encodes CASSQEAAPYEQYF. Supplemented by reference TRBV14 and TRBJ2-7, the full variable domain reads EAGVTQFPSHSVIEKGQTVTLRCDPISGHDNLYWYRRVMGKEIKFLLHFVKESKQDESGMPNNRFLAERTGGTYSTLKVQPAELEDSGVYFCASSQEAAPYEQYFGPGTRLTVT.

The chain links TRBV5-8 to TRBJ2-7; D unresolved. CDR3 size: 16 residues. V lost 0 bases, J lost 0 bases, and 13 bases lay in between. Germline V CDR1 and CDR2: SGHTS, YDEGEE. CDR3 loop: CASSLAVAQDSYEQYF. In nucleotides, the CDR3 is TGTGCCAGCAGCTTGGCCGTAGCCCAAGACTCCTACGAGCAGTACTTC.

About this clonotype: One end of the junction is discordant with germline, which a read error may explain. The gene calls are TRBV12-3 or TRBV12-4 and TRBJ2-5, with 7 bases that match TRBD2. This CDR3 spans 15 amino acids. The CDR3 region has the DNA TGTGCCTGCAGTTCCGACCCGGGACTAAAAGAGACCCAGTACTTC. This translates into CACSSDPGLKETQYF.

This clonotype was seen ten or more times. The genes are TRBV11-2 and TRBJ2-1, with D tentatively TRBD2 (6 bases). From germline, CDR1 is SGHAT and CDR2 FQNNGV. This CDR3 comprises 14 residues. V lost 2 bases to trimming and J lost 7 bases, with 12 bases between them. The CDR3 DNA is TGTGCCAGCAGCTTATCGGGAGCTCTGAATGAGCAGTTCTTC. Translated: CASSLSGALNEQFF.

This clonotype occurred many times. The genes are TRBV6-2 or TRBV6-3 and TRBJ2-7, with a possible D match to TRBD1 (6 bases). The CDR3 has 14 amino acids. Trimming pared 2 bases from V and 0 bases from J, leaving 8 bases between. Germline V gene data show CDR1 as MNHEY and CDR2 as SVGEGT. CDR3 protein: CASSYGQFSYEQYF. In nucleotides, the CDR3 is TGTGCCAGCAGTTACGGACAGTTCTCCTACGAGCAGTACTTC.

As regards this clonotype: This could be a read error, since a much larger clone is one nucleotide away. This chain uses TRBV5-1 with TRBJ1-1, with no clear D. From germline, CDR1 is SGHRS and CDR2 YFSETQ. This CDR3 is built from 13 residues. The CDR3 region is CANSLAGNTEAFF. In DNA, the CDR3 is TGCGCCAACAGCTTGGCCGGGAACACTGAAGCTTTCTTT. The whole variable domain, remainder taken from reference TRBV5-1 and TRBJ1-1, is KAGVTQTPRYLIKTRGQQVTLSCSPISGHRSVSWYQQTPGQGLQFLFEYFSETQRNKGNFPGRFSGRQFSNSRSEMNVSTLELGDSALYLCANSLAGNTEAFFGQGTRLTVV.

For this clonotype: As the CDR3 is not closed by the conserved phenylalanine or tryptophan, this likely results from a read error. Because the CDR3's place on the DNA is in doubt, the DNA is left out and the CDR3 is given as listed by TCRdb. V gene TRBV20-1 combines with J gene TRBJ2-3; the table calls TRBD2, which could not be checked here. The germline V gene encodes CDR1 DFQATT and CDR2 SNEGSKA (reference sequence). Ends included, the CDR3 has 15 residues. The CDR3 spells CSAKGLTPYEQYFGP.

This clonotype is deemed medium-sized (0.01 to 0.1%). The chain is built from TRBV19 and TRBJ1-1; TRBD1 might be the D (5 bases). Germline assignment: CDR1 LNHDA and CDR2 SQIVND (reference sequence). The CDR3 loop spans 18 amino acids. Trimming stripped 3 bases from V and 1 base from J, with 21 bases between. CDR3 residues: CASSIKVWGRGGNTEAFF. Here the CDR3 DNA reads TGTGCCAGTAGTATTAAAGTCTGGGGCCGGGGGGGGAACACTGAAGCTTTCTTT.

This clonotype was seen at least ten times. The rearrangement joins TRBV27 to TRBJ1-6; D possibly corresponds to TRBD1 (5 bases). The CDR3 loop spans 18 amino acids. The V end lost 0 bases, the J end lost 6 bases, and 18 bases lay between the germline ends. Germline-derived CDR1 and CDR2 are MNHEY and SMNVEV (reference sequence). This CDR3 reads CASSLSPGQGGGNSPLHF. DNA for the CDR3: TGTGCCAGCAGTTTATCCCCGGGGCAGGGCGGAGGTAATTCACCCCTCCACTTT.

The chain recombines TRBV3-1 with TRBJ2-4; 9 positions match TRBD1. The V gene's germline CDR1 is LGHDT and CDR2 YNNKEL (reference sequence). J was trimmed by 3 bases and V by 5 bases; bases with no gene match: 2. The CDR3 has 14 residues. The CDR3 nucleotides read TGTGCCAGCAGCTTGGACAGGGGCAAAAACATTCAGTACTTC. Protein sequence: CASSLDRGKNIQYF.

The chain has TRBV6-1 and TRBJ2-4, with TRBD2 matching over 12 bases. Germline V gives CDR1 MNHNS, CDR2 SASEGT. The CDR3 runs to 15 residues. With 6 bases clipped from V and 8 bases from J, the junction kept 8 bases outside the gene matches. CDR3 loop: CASSFTSGGRDIQYF. The DNA for the CDR3 is TGTGCCAGCAGCTTTACTAGCGGGGGGAGGGACATTCAGTACTTC.